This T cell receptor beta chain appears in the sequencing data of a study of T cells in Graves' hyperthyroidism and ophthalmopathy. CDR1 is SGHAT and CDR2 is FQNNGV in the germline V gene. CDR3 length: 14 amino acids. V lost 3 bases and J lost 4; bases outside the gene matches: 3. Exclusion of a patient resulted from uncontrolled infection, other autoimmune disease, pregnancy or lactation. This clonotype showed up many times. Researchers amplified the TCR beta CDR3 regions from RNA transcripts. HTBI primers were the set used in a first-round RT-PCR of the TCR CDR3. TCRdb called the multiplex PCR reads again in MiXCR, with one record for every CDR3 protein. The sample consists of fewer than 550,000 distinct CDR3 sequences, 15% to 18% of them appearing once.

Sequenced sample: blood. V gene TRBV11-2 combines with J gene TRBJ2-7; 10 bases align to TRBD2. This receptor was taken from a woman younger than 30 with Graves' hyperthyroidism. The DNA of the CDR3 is TGTGCCAGCAGCTTCTCTAGCGGGAGTTACGAGCAGTACTTC. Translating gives CASSFSSGSYEQYF.